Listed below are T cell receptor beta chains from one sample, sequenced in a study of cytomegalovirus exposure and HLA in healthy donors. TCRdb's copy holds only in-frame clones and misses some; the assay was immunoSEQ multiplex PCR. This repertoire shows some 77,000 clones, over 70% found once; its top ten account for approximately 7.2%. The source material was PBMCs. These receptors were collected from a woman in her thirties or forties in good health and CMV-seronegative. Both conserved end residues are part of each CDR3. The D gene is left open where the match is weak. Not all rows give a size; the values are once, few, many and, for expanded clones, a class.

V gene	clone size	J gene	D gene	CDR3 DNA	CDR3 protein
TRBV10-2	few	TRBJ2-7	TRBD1	TGCGCCAGCAGACACATGGGGACAGGGAACGAGCAGTACTTC	CASRHMGTGNEQYF
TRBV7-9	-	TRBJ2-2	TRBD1	TGTGCCAGCAGCTATTACAGGGGTTACACCGGGGAGCTGTTTTTT	CASSYYRGYTGELFF
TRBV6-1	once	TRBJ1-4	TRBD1	TGTGCCAGCAGTGGTTATTGGGACAGGGGGCTTGGTAATGAAAAACTGTTTTTT	CASSGYWDRGLGNEKLFF
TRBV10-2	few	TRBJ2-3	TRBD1	TGCGCCAGCAGAGGGGGCCTTAACACAGATACGCAGTATTTT	CASRGGLNTDTQYF
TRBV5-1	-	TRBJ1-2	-	TGCGCCAGCAGCTTGATGGCCTCAGGGGAGTATGGCTACACCTTC	CASSLMASGEYGYTF
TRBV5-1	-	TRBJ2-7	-	TGCGCCAGCAGCGAGGATGGTTCCTACGAGCAGTACTTC	CASSEDGSYEQYF
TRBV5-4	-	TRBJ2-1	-	TGTGCCAGCAGCTTGGTCCCTCCTAGGAATGAGCAGTTCTTC	CASSLVPPRNEQFF
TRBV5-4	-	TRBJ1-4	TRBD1	TGTGCCAGCAGCTTGGAACAGGGGGATGAAAAACTGTTTTTT	CASSLEQGDEKLFF
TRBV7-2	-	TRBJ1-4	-	TGTGCCAGCAGTCCGGGGGGTTTGGATGAAAAACTGTTTTTT	CASSPGGLDEKLFF
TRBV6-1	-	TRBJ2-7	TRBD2	TGTGCCAGCCGATTTGCTAGCGGTAAACCCTACGAGCAGTACTTC	CASRFASGKPYEQYF
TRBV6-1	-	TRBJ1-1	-	TGTGCCAGCAGGACTATGACAGGAAACACTGAAGCTTTCTTT	CASRTMTGNTEAFF
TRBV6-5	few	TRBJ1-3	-	TGTGCCAGCAGTTTGGACAGTTCTTCTGGAAACACCATATATTTT	CASSLDSSSGNTIYF
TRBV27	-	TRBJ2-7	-	TGTGCCAGCAGTTTAGGGTCCCGGGGTTACGAGCAGTACTTC	CASSLGSRGYEQYF
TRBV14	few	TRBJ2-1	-	TGTGCCAGCAGCCAAGAGCAGGGACTCCGAGGGTTCTTC	CASSQEQGLRGFF
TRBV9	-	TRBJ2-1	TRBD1	TGTGCCAGCGGACGCAACCGGGACAGCTCCTACAATGAGCAGTTCTTC	CASGRNRDSSYNEQFF
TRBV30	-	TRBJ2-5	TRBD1	TGTGCCTGGAGTAGAACAGGGGTTCGGGAGACCCAGTACTTC	CAWSRTGVRETQYF
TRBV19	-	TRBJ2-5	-	TGTGCCAGTAGTATAGGGGTAGGGGCTCAAGAGACCCAGTACTTC	CASSIGVGAQETQYF
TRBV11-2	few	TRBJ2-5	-	TGTGCCAGCAGCTTAGAAGGAGTCGGGGAGACCCAGTACTTC	CASSLEGVGETQYF
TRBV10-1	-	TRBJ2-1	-	TGCGCCAGCAGTGCGTCACTAAACAATGAGCAGTTCTTC	CASSASLNNEQFF
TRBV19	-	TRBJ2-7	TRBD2	TGTGCCAGTAGTGCGGGGACTAGCGGCTCCTACGAGCAGTACTTC	CASSAGTSGSYEQYF
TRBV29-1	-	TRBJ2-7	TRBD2	TGCAGCGTTGGTAGCGGGAGTAGATACGAGCAGTACTTC	CSVGSGSRYEQYF
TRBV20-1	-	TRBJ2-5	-	TGCAGCCCCTGGGGAGAAGAGACCCAGTACTTC	CSPWGEETQYF
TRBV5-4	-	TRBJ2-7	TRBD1	TGTGCCAGCAGCTTGGGGACAGGACCTACCTACGAGCAGTACTTC	CASSLGTGPTYEQYF
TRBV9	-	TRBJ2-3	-	TGTGCCAGCAGCGTAGCTACAGCGGTTCTCACAGATACGCAGTATTTT	CASSVATAVLTDTQYF
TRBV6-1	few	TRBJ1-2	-	TGTGCCAGCAGTGAAGCATGGCCGACTCATAACTATGGCTACACCTTC	CASSEAWPTHNYGYTF
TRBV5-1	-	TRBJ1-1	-	TGCGCCAGCAGCTTAGCCGGGATCACTGAAGCTTTCTTT	CASSLAGITEAFF
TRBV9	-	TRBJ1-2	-	TGTGCCAGCAGCCCCGCCCGGGAGAACTATGGCTACACCTTC	CASSPARENYGYTF
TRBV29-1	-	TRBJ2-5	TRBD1	TGCAGCGTTGAACGGACAGGGGGCGGACTGGGGGCCCAGTACTTC	CSVERTGGGLGAQYF
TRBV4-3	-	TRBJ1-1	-	TGCGCCAGCAGCCAAGATGTAGTGAACACTGAAGCTTTCTTT	CASSQDVVNTEAFF
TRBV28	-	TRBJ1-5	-	TGTGCCAGCAGTTTCCTAGGACAGCCCTTTAGCAATCAGCCCCAGCATTTT	CASSFLGQPFSNQPQHF
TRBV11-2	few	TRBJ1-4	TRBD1	TGTGCCAGCAGCTTAGTCGGGACAGGGAATGAAAAACTGTTTTTT	CASSLVGTGNEKLFF
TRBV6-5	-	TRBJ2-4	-	TGTGCCAGCCGGCGAGACACAACCAAAAACATTCAGTACTTC	CASRRDTTKNIQYF
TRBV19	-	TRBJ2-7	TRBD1	TGTGCCAGTAGGATAAGACAGGGGACTCCCGAGCAGTACTTC	CASRIRQGTPEQYF
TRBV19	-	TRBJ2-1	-	TGTGCCAGTATGAAGGGAGATGAGCAGTTCTTC	CASMKGDEQFF
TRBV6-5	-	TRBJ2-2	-	TGTGCCAGCAGTTACTACGGCGGGGAGCTGTTTTTT	CASSYYGGELFF
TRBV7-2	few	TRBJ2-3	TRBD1	TGTGCCAGCAGTGCGAGACAGGGGAGCACAGATACGCAGTATTTT	CASSARQGSTDTQYF
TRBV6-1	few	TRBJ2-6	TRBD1	TGTGCCAGCAGTGAAGGTCGCGGGACAGGGGATTTCTCTGGGGCCAACGTCCTGACTTTC	CASSEGRGTGDFSGANVLTF
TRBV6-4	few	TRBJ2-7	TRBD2	TGTGCCAGCAGTGTTTCTAGCGGGGACTCCTACGAGCAGTACTTC	CASSVSSGDSYEQYF
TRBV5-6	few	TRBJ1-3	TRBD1	TGTGCCAGCAGTACAGGGGTGCTCTCTGGAAACACCATATATTTT	CASSTGVLSGNTIYF
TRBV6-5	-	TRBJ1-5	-	TGTGCCAGCAGCAACAGGGATAGCAATCAGCCCCAGCATTTT	CASSNRDSNQPQHF
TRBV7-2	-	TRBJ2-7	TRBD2	TGTGCCAGCAGCTCGCGGACTAGCGGGACTATCTACGAGCAGTACTTC	CASSSRTSGTIYEQYF
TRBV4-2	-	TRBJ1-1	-	TGTGCCAGCAGCCAAGTTATCGGCAGGGTGAACACTGAAGCTTTCTTT	CASSQVIGRVNTEAFF
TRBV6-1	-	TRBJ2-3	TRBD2	TGTGCCAGCAGTTATAGCGGGGGGACAGATACGCAGTATTTT	CASSYSGGTDTQYF
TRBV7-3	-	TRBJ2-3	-	TGTGCCAGCAGCTTCGGGAGCACAGATACGCAGTATTTT	CASSFGSTDTQYF
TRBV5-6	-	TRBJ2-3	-	TGTGCCAGCAGCTTGAACGGGGGAAGCACAGATACGCAGTATTTT	CASSLNGGSTDTQYF
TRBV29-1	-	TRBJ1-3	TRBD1	TGCAGCGTAGGAACAGGGGATGGAAACACCATATATTTT	CSVGTGDGNTIYF
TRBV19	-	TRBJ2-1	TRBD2	TGTGCCAGTAGAAGGCTTGGGACTAGCGGGTACAATGAGCAGTTCTTC	CASRRLGTSGYNEQFF
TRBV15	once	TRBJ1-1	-	TGTGCCACCAGTTCTCGTGCGGTTACTGAAGCTTTCTTT	CATSSRAVTEAFF
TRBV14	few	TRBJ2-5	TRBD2	TGTGCCAGCAGCCAACTAGCGGGGGGGCCAGAGACCCAGTACTTC	CASSQLAGGPETQYF
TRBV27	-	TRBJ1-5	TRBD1	TGTGCCAGCAGTAGGGGTGGACAGGCCAATCAGCCCCAGCATTTT	CASSRGGQANQPQHF
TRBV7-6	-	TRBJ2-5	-	TGTGCCAGCAGCCAAGAGGGAGGACATTCGGCGCAAGAGACCCAGTACTTC	CASSQEGGHSAQETQYF
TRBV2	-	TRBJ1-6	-	TGTGCCAGCACCCTGAGGGGGGGTTCACCCCTCCACTTT	CASTLRGGSPLHF
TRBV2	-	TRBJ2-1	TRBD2	TGTGCCAGCAGTGACCCTAGCGGCGTCGGGGCGCAGTTCTTC	CASSDPSGVGAQFF